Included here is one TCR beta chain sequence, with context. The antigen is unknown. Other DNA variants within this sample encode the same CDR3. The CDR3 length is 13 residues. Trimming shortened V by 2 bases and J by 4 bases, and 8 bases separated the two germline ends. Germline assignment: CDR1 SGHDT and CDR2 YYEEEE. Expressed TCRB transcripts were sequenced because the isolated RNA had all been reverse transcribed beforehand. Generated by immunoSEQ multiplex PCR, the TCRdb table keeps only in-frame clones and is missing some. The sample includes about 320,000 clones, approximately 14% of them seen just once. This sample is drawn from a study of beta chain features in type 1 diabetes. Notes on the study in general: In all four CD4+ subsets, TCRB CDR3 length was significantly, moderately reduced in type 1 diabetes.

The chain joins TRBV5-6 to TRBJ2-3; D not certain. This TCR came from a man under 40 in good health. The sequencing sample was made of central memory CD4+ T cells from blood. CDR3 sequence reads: CASSLPGPDTQYF. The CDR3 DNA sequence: TGTGCCAGCAGCTTACCCGGTCCAGATACGCAGTATTTT.